This is a list of T cell receptor beta chains from one sample in a study of cytomegalovirus exposure and HLA in healthy donors. This table comes from immunoSEQ multiplex PCR, and its TCRdb copy is limited to in-frame clones, with some not included. The sample contains tens of thousands of clones, 70% to 85% of which appear only once. Sequencing was done on a sample of PBMCs. The receptors come from a man aged 50 to 59 in good health and CMV-seronegative. Each CDR3 is given with its conserved first and last residue. D genes are given only for firm matches. Part of the rows lack a size; the others show once, few, many or a class for expanded clones.

length	D	V	J	size	DNA	CDR3
17	TRBD2	TRBV19	TRBJ2-3	NA	TGTGCCAGTAGTATAGATCTGACTAGCGGGATAACAGATACGCAGTATTTT	CASSIDLTSGITDTQYF
13	NA	TRBV2	TRBJ2-7	NA	TGTGCCAGCAGCGCGGACGGACACTACGAGCAGTACTTC	CASSADGHYEQYF
13	NA	TRBV6-6	TRBJ1-5	few	TGTGCCAGCAGTGTGGCAGGGCATCAGCCCCAGCATTTT	CASSVAGHQPQHF
12	NA	TRBV28	TRBJ1-1	few	TGTGCCAGCACTCTGCGGGGGACTGAAGCTTTCTTT	CASTLRGTEAFF
15	NA	TRBV7-2	TRBJ2-5	NA	TGTGCCAGCAGCTTATCAGGCCTACAACAAGAGACCCAGTACTTC	CASSLSGLQQETQYF
15	TRBD1	TRBV9	TRBJ2-7	NA	TGTGCCAGCAGCGTAGCTGGGACAGGAGACTACGAGCAGTACTTC	CASSVAGTGDYEQYF
13	TRBD1	TRBV19	TRBJ2-7	NA	TGTGCCAGTAGTTTCGACAGGGGGCGCGAGCAGTACTTC	CASSFDRGREQYF
17	NA	TRBV14	TRBJ2-3	once	TGTGCCAGCAGCCACTTAGCGAGGAGAGGGCGCACAGATACGCAGTATTTT	CASSHLARRGRTDTQYF
15	TRBD1	TRBV2	TRBJ2-4	NA	TGTGCCAGCACCGGACAGGGGTCCCCCAGGGACATTCAGTACTTC	CASTGQGSPRDIQYF
19	TRBD2	TRBV28	TRBJ2-1	NA	TGTGCCAGCAGTTTCGCCAGCGGGAGGGCCCGAGGGACCTACAATGAGCAGTTCTTC	CASSFASGRARGTYNEQFF
18	TRBD1	TRBV15	TRBJ2-1	NA	TGTGCCACCAGCCCCCGCGACAGGACAGGGAGGAAGGTCAATGAGCAGTTCTTC	CATSPRDRTGRKVNEQFF
12	NA	TRBV30	TRBJ1-6	NA	TGTGCCTGGAGTAATCTATTATCGCTCCTCCACTTT	CAWSNLLSLLHF
14	NA	TRBV7-2	TRBJ2-3	few	TGTGCCAGCAGCTTACGCAGGGACACAGATACGCAGTATTTT	CASSLRRDTDTQYF
11	NA	TRBV5-6	TRBJ1-1	few	TGTGCCAGCAGCTTGAACAGGGAAGCTTTCTTT	CASSLNREAFF
16	NA	TRBV2	TRBJ1-2	NA	TGTGCCAGCAGAGCTACCGGCGGGTCATACGGTTATGGCTACACCTTC	CASRATGGSYGYGYTF
14	TRBD2	TRBV9	TRBJ2-7	NA	TGTGCCAGCAGCGTAGAACTAGCGGGAGTCGAGCAGTACTTC	CASSVELAGVEQYF
15	TRBD1	TRBV6-1	TRBJ2-1	NA	TGTGCCAGCAGGGAGTACGGGACAGGGTTTAATGAGCAGTTCTTC	CASREYGTGFNEQFF